The rows below give T cell receptor beta chains drawn from one sample of a study of OX40 agonist ivuxolimab in advanced cancers. The method was immunoSEQ multiplex PCR; TCRdb's version includes in-frame clones alone and lacks a portion of them. The table records around 60,000 clones, approximately 80% of them present only once. Sequenced material: CD4+ or CD8+ T cells sorted from blood, taken in a trial of the OX40 agonist ivuxolimab. The receptors originated from an adult with an advanced solid tumor such as melanoma, head and neck, liver or kidney cancer. Each CDR3 is given with its conserved first and last residue. D genes are given only for firm matches. Part of the rows lack a size; the others show once, few, many or a class for expanded clones.

d_gene,abundance,v_gene,j_gene,CDR3nt,CDR3aa
NA,NA,TRBV27,TRBJ1-5,TGTGCCAGCAGCCTAAGGGAAGGGCCCCAGCATTTT,CASSLREGPQHF
NA,few,TRBV7-9,TRBJ1-6,TGTGCCAGCAGCTCTGATCGTAACTACTATAATTCACCCCTCCACTTT,CASSSDRNYYNSPLHF
NA,once,TRBV4-2,TRBJ2-1,TGTGCCAGCAGCCAAGATCCCGCCTTACCGGGTGGGCAGTTCTTC,CASSQDPALPGGQFF
NA,NA,TRBV19,TRBJ1-2,TGTGCCAGTAGTCCTGTCAAGAACTATGGCTACACCTTC,CASSPVKNYGYTF
TRBD1,NA,TRBV29-1,TRBJ1-2,TGCAGCGTTGAACGGGACAGCCTTGACTATGGCTACACCTTC,CSVERDSLDYGYTF
NA,NA,TRBV11-1,TRBJ2-1,TGTGCCAGCAGCTTCGGACCTAGAGAGCAGTTCTTC,CASSFGPREQFF
NA,NA,TRBV25-1,TRBJ1-1,TGTGCCAGCAGTGCCCGCGCGGCCAACACTGAAGCTTTCTTT,CASSARAANTEAFF
NA,NA,TRBV19,TRBJ2-3,TGTGCCAGTAGTATTCCCAGGGTCACAGATACGCAGTATTTT,CASSIPRVTDTQYF
NA,NA,TRBV18,TRBJ2-7,TGTGCCAGCTCACCGAGCCCAGACAGTGGCGAGCAGTACTTC,CASSPSPDSGEQYF
NA,NA,TRBV21-1,TRBJ1-1,TGTGCCAGCAGCAAAGGGTGGGCGTTAAACACTGAAGCTTTCTTT,CASSKGWALNTEAFF
NA,NA,TRBV25-1,TRBJ1-2,TGTGCCAGCAGTGACCCCAGGGTGGGTGGCTACACCTTC,CASSDPRVGGYTF
TRBD2,NA,TRBV11-1,TRBJ2-5,TGTGCCAGCAGCTTAAGCGGGAGTAGCGGGTACTTGAAGACCCAGTACTTC,CASSLSGSSGYLKTQYF
NA,NA,TRBV2,TRBJ1-6,TGTGCCAGCAGTAAATACAGGGATAATTCACCCCTCCACTTT,CASSKYRDNSPLHF
NA,NA,TRBV2,TRBJ2-3,TGTGCCAGCAGTGGGACAGAAAGCACAGATACGCAGTATTTT,CASSGTESTDTQYF
NA,few,TRBV4-3,TRBJ1-1,TGCGCCAGCAGCCAAACGACAGGTGCGAACACTGAAGCTTTCTTT,CASSQTTGANTEAFF
TRBD1,NA,TRBV5-1,TRBJ1-2,TGCGCCAGCAGCTCTGGACAGGGGCTGGCTGGCTACACCTTC,CASSSGQGLAGYTF
NA,NA,TRBV5-6,TRBJ1-1,TGTGCCAGCAGCTTGCGACATAACACTGAAGCTTTCTTT,CASSLRHNTEAFF
NA,few,TRBV30,TRBJ1-1,TGTGCCTGGAGTGTTGATACAGCACGGGACACTGAAGCTTTCTTT,CAWSVDTARDTEAFF